This T cell receptor beta chain is drawn from a study of radiation and T cells in renal cell carcinoma (dated by TCRdb to about 2020). Broadly, across the study: The samples were drawn from a clinical trial, where primary renal cell carcinomas were treated with 15 Gy of stereotactic body radiation therapy and then removed by nephrectomy 4 weeks afterward. TCR beta sequencing covered roughly 53 samples in total, comprising roughly 26 tumors and around 27 peripheral blood samples. Across all 55 or so samples, several million unique CDR3 nucleotide sequences encoding about 2.4 million unique CDR3 amino acid sequences were identified.

A note on this clone: The antigen this receptor binds is unknown. Per-nucleotide qualities are absent, and no much larger clonotype sits a single base away.

The immunoSEQ kit was used, according to the manufacturer's recommendations, to generate TCR beta libraries from genomic DNA. To prepare libraries, a first multiplex PCR with proprietary primers was run, followed by a second PCR that added unique barcodes, and a bead cleanup was done after each round. Each sample batch included a kit-provided positive control reaction and a negative control reaction. The final libraries underwent checking on an Agilent 4200 TapeStation D1000 ScreenTape, volumetric pooling, and quantification by qPCR. Sequencing was performed on an Illumina NextSeq500 using a MidOutput 150-cycle cartridge, with 156 Read1 cycles, 15 Index1 cycles, and the kit custom primers. The pooled library was loaded at 0.75 to 1 pM, and 20% PhiX control was spiked in. The source study handled its data this way. The vendor-processed data were analyzed in R, and a clonotype was defined as all T cells that share the same CDR3 nucleotide sequence. For clone abundance analyses, frequencies were normalized to the 10,000 most abundant clones in each sample. Before analysis, public T cell clones were removed, and these numbered fewer than six per sample on average. A difference in abundance of at least 32-fold between compartments was used to define tumor-enriched and baseline blood-enriched clonotypes. Clonotypes expanded or contracted between blood time points were identified with a beta-binomial differential abundance model. Similarity between tumor and blood repertoires was quantified using the Baroni-Urbani and Buser coefficient, and groups were compared with two-tailed Wilcoxon tests in R. The table comes from immuneACCESS by way of TCRdb, which keeps in-frame sequences with V and J called. Part of the clones is missing from these tables; in studies checked, under half for an unresolved V gene and the rest for unknown reasons. That table is the source of V, J and clone size, and D and trimming were worked out from the DNA. The sample yields 95,000 to 150,000 clones; 81% were counted once. The ten largest account for 5.8% of the sample.

The time point label of this sample denotes: blood 2 weeks post-SBRT. The intended sense of this specimen's treatment or condition label: 15 Gy SBRT to primary tumor, nephrectomy 4 weeks later. Serial peripheral blood from radiation-treated patients was sampled at baseline, 2 weeks and 4 weeks after SBRT to track tumor-enriched clonotypes. All patients had renal cell carcinoma with clear cell pathology. The QIAamp DNA Blood Mini Kit (Qiagen) was used to prepare genomic DNA for TCR sequencing. The analyses included only samples that passed all quality control checks. General conclusions and limits of the study: Because no pretreatment tumor biopsies were available, whether clonotypes were present in the tumor at baseline could not be determined. Top tumor clonotypes rose in blood from baseline to 2 weeks post-radiation, then contracted by 4 weeks, suggesting transient expansion of tumor-resident clones. Tracking of blood repertoire dynamics stopped at approximately four weeks after treatment, with no follow-up past that point. Effects of radiation dose or scheduling on the TCR repertoire could not be addressed with the single-armed trial design.

Relative to germline, V is 1 base shorter and J is 10 bases shorter, with 8 bases between their ends. The CDR3 holds 11 amino acids from the cysteine to the phenylalanine. Kept here is only the CDR3 DNA, which spans 33 bases and is read in frame from base 1. CDR1 and CDR2 are drawn from the germline V gene: SGHTS, YDEGEE. This receptor was identified in a man in his forties or fifties with renal cell carcinoma. Here the sequenced sample was blood, taken from a patient whose treatment included radiotherapy and nephrectomy. In this chain, TRBV5-8 is recombined with TRBJ2-5, with the D gene uncertain. The DNA is TGTGCCAGCAGCTTGAGCTGGAACCAGTACTTC. This codes for CASSLSWNQYF.